Presented here are 10 T cell receptor beta chains from one specimen sequenced in a study of CD8 T cells in ankylosing spondylitis. These TCRs are of unknown antigen specificity. TCRdb reprocessed the 5' RACE reads with MiXCR, giving one entry per CDR3 protein. Of about 540,000 distinct CDR3 sequences listed, roughly 13% are singletons. Study conclusions and caveats: What seemed typical of ankylosing spondylitis blood was a TCR beta motif built from several highly homologous variants.

Source material: blood, either unsorted or a sorted T cell fraction (not recorded which). These TCRs come from a male donor with ankylosing spondylitis.

V gene TRBV6-1 combines with J gene TRBJ2-7; the D call may be TRBD1 or TRBD2 (6 bases each). The CDR3 contains 14 residues. V lost 3 bases and J lost 0, with 9 bases in between. Germline CDR1 MNHNS, CDR2 SASEGT. This CDR3 reads CASSDRGLSYEQYV. The CDR3 region has the DNA TGTGCCAGCAGTGACCGGGGGCTCTCCTACGAGCAGTACGTC.

A note on this clonotype: Germline is not matched at one junction end, which may reflect a read error. The chain has TRBV24-1 and TRBJ2-1, with 11 nucleotides matching TRBD2. This CDR3 has 21 residues. Germline V gene lookup returns CDR1 KGHDR and CDR2 SFDVKD. The CDR3 spells CATSYFSGRAPSRGSYNEQFF. DNA of the CDR3: TGTGCCACCAGTTATTTTAGCGGGAGGGCCCCCTCCCGGGGCTCCTACAATGAGCAGTTCTTC.

The table lists this clonotype with many counts. CDR3 amino acids: CASSQAPSAYNEQFF. For the CDR3, the DNA is TGCGCCAGCAGCCAAGCCCCTAGCGCCTACAATGAGCAGTTCTTC. The V and J genes are TRBV4-1 and TRBJ2-1, with D possibly matching TRBD2 (6 bases). Germline V gives CDR1 MGHRA, CDR2 YSYEKL. Between the trimmed V and J ends, which lost 1 base and 2 bases, there was a span of 9 bases. This CDR3 spans 15 amino acids.

The chain links TRBV6-4 to TRBJ2-2; D remains ambiguous. V was shortened by 3 bases and J by 7 bases, with 9 bases between the two germline ends. This CDR3 is 13 amino acids long. CDR1 and CDR2 (germline): MRHNA, SNTAGT. The CDR3: CASSDREYGELFF. For the CDR3, the DNA is TGTGCCAGCAGTGATCGAGAATACGGGGAGCTGTTTTTT.

This rearrangement joins TRBV6-1 to TRBJ1-6; D is uncertain. Germline CDR1 and CDR2: MNHNS and SASEGT. V gave up 0 bases and J gave up 9 bases, with 3 bases separating them. This CDR3 contains 12 residues. The CDR3 spells CASSEAVSPLHF. CDR3 nucleotides: TGTGCCAGCAGTGAAGCGGTTTCACCCCTCCACTTT.

This clonotype was seen a few times. This chain uses TRBV20-1 with TRBJ1-6, with TRBD1 matching over 7 bases. V shed 1 base and J 13 bases; nucleotides not matched to a gene: 13. The CDR3 spans 15 residues. The germline gives CDR1 DFQATT, CDR2 SNEGSKA (reference sequence). In DNA form, the CDR3 reads TGCAGTGCTAGAGTCCCCGGGACAGTATTAACGCCCCTCCACTTT. This sequence encodes CSARVPGTVLTPLHF.

This clonotype has just a few counts. The chain couples TRBV20-1 to TRBJ2-3; D may be TRBD1 (6 bases). Germline V CDR1 and CDR2: DFQATT, SNEGSKA (reference sequence). V was shortened by 1 base and J by 5 bases, with 13 bases between the two germline ends. The CDR3 spans 14 residues. The CDR3 protein is CSARGQGIRDTQYF. CDR3 sequence (DNA): TGCAGTGCTAGAGGGCAGGGGATTAGAGATACGCAGTATTTT.

This clonotype has a handful of counts. V and J are TRBV24-1 and TRBJ1-1; TRBD1 matches 7 bases. Germline V lookup: CDR1 KGHDR, CDR2 SFDVKD. With V trimmed by 6 bases and J by 4 bases, 4 bases remained unmatched. This CDR3 has 13 residues. CDR3 coding DNA: TGTGCCACCAGTAAGACAGGGCCCACTGAAGCTTTCTTT. As protein: CATSKTGPTEAFF.

This clonotype was counted many times. This chain links TRBV29-1 with TRBJ2-7, with D perhaps TRBD2 (5 bases). The CDR3 is 13 amino acids. Trimming removed 3 bases at V and 1 base at J, with 10 bases between. CDR1 is SQVTM and CDR2 is ANQGSEA in the germline V gene. The CDR3 spells CSVEAPGSYEQYV. The CDR3 DNA reads as TGCAGCGTTGAGGCGCCGGGGTCCTACGAGCAGTACGTC.

The chain carries TRBV5-1 and TRBJ2-6, with D possibly TRBD2 on 6 matching bases. CDR3 length: 19 amino acids. Trimming stripped 7 bases from V and 1 base from J, with 24 bases between. CDR1 SGHRS and CDR2 YFSETQ come from the germline V gene. This CDR3 is CASRHQSGLLLSGANVLTF. The CDR3 DNA follows: TGCGCCAGCCGTCACCAAAGCGGGCTCCTTTTATCTGGGGCCAACGTCCTGACTTTC.